The entry below gives a single TCR beta chain sequence along with its context. Its antigen remains unidentified. The data were obtained in a study of T cells expressing NK-cell markers. General study findings and limits: Several donors' CD3+CD56-NKG2C+ cells were dominated by the same clonotypes.

5'RACE template switching built TCR beta cDNA with unique molecular identifiers. TCRdb reprocessed the 5' RACE reads, keeping one entry per CDR3 protein, no DNA. The ten top clones account for around 20%, within a sample of about 110,000 distinct CDR3 sequences. The CDR3 runs 14 residues. The germline V gene has CDR1 SGHAT and CDR2 FQDESV (reference sequence). V is TRBV11-1 and J is TRBJ2-3; the TCRdb D gene call, TRBD2, has no DNA to confirm it. The clonotype was recovered from a woman between 18 and 75 years old in good health. Sequenced material: blood T cells: a sorted CD56 or NKG2C T cell subset, CD4+ or CD8+ T cells, or bulk PBMC T cells (not recorded which). CDR3 residues: CASSPSRGTDTQYF.